These 25 T cell receptor beta chains were all obtained from the same sample, sequenced in a study of blood T cells in healthy people across ages. It was with a sample-barcoded 5' primer and a J-beta primer mix that a second PCR of roughly 7 to 12 cycles was run. TCRdb ran MiXCR on the 5' RACE reads and lists one entry per CDR3 protein. Of fewer than 800,000 distinct CDR3 sequences listed, 49% are singletons. Sample: blood. The receptors derive from a woman aged 60 to 75 in good health.

As DNA, the CDR3 is TGTGCCAGCAGCTTAAATGGCCCAGGGACCCCCTACGAGCAGTACTTC. Its protein is CASSLNGPGTPYEQYF. This chain uses TRBV7-2 with TRBJ2-7; TRBD1 or TRBD2 may be the D gene (5 bases each). V was trimmed by 2 bases and J by 2 bases, leaving 16 bases between them. This CDR3 has 16 residues. Germline V gene lookup returns CDR1 SGHTA and CDR2 FQGNSA. The complete variable domain, with remaining parts taken from reference TRBV7-2 and TRBJ2-7, reads GAGVSQSPSNKVTEKGKDVELRCDPISGHTALYWYRQSLGQGLEFLIYFQGNSAPDKSGLPSDRFSAERTGGSVSTLTIQRTQQEDSAVYLCASSLNGPGTPYEQYFGPGTRLTVT.

V gene TRBV5-6 combines with J gene TRBJ1-1, with D uncertain. With 3 bases removed from V and 7 bases from J, the gap between germline ends came to 7 bases. The CDR3 loop spans 11 amino acids. Germline V lookup: CDR1 SGHDT, CDR2 YYEEEE. The CDR3 is CASSYEHEAFF. The DNA for the CDR3 is TGTGCCAGCAGCTACGAACATGAAGCTTTCTTT. The full variable domain, in which reference TRBV5-6 and TRBJ1-1 provide the parts outside the CDR3, is DAGVTQSPTHLIKTRGQQVTLRCSPKSGHDTVSWYQQALGQGPQFIFQYYEEEERQRGNFPDRFSGHQFPNYSSELNVNALLLGDSALYLCASSYEHEAFFGQGTRLTVV.

This rearrangement joins TRBV7-2 to TRBJ2-7; 9 nucleotides agree with TRBD1. The V gene's germline CDR1 is SGHTA and CDR2 FQGNSA. V lost 1 base to trimming and J lost 5 bases; unmatched junction nucleotides: 6. CDR3 length equals 15 residues. CDR3: CASSLVGTGSHEQYF. As DNA, the CDR3 is TGTGCCAGCAGCTTAGTCGGGACAGGGTCCCACGAGCAGTACTTC.

CDR3 amino acids: CSARGTGTGYNEQFF. The CDR3 DNA sequence: TGCAGTGCTAGAGGCACTGGGACAGGCTACAATGAGCAGTTCTTC. The genes are TRBV20-1 and TRBJ2-1; TRBD1 matches at 8 bases. The CDR3 extends over 15 amino acids. Trimming at V came to 1 base and at J to 3 bases, leaving 5 bases not matched to a gene. Germline loops: CDR1 DFQATT, CDR2 SNEGSKA (reference sequence).

The chain employs TRBV20-1 and TRBJ1-4, with unresolved D. Germline lookup yields CDR1 DFQATT and CDR2 SNEGSKA (reference sequence). Trimming took off 0 bases at V and 2 bases at J, with 13 bases between the two ends. This CDR3 has 16 residues. The CDR3 reads CSARDLSLTTNEKLFF. CDR3 bases: TGCAGTGCTAGAGATCTATCCCTTACGACTAATGAAAAACTGTTTTTT.

The chain recombines TRBV25-1 with TRBJ2-7, with D unclear. This CDR3 region has 15 residues. Germline CDR1 MGHDK, CDR2 SYGVNS. V was clipped by 6 bases and J by 3 bases, with 18 bases between them. CDR3 DNA: TGTGCCAGCAGCCCCCGACACATTTTCGGCTACGAGCAGTACTTC. Its translation is CASSPRHIFGYEQYF.

The gene calls are TRBV6-5 and TRBJ2-3, with 9 bases lining up with TRBD2. The trim removed 11 bases at V and 2 bases at J, leaving 11 bases unmatched. CDR1 and CDR2 from the germline V gene are MNHEY and SVGAGI. The CDR3 runs to 15 residues. The CDR3 coding sequence is TGTGCCTCCACGTCTAGCGGGGAGAACACAGATACGCAGTATTTT. This sequence encodes CASTSSGENTDTQYF.

A note on this clonotype: At one boundary the junction diverges from the germline segment, which might be a read error. This chain connects TRBV6-2 or TRBV6-3 to TRBJ2-7, with D tentatively TRBD2 (5 bases). The CDR3 covers 11 residues. The germline gives CDR1 MNHEY, CDR2 SVGEGT. The CDR3 sequence: CASREAYEQYF. The CDR3 DNA is TGTGCCAGCAGGGAGGCCTATGAGCAGTACTTC.

In its sample, this clonotype was seen a few times. V gene TRBV2 combines with J gene TRBJ2-5; 8 nucleotides match TRBD2. The J call could be wrong; TRBJ2-7 is a better fit for the DNA end. The CDR3 consists of 14 residues. CDR1 and CDR2 from the germline V gene are SNHLY and FYNNEI. The CDR3 nucleotides read TGTGCCAGCAGTGATCGCGGGAGGTTAGACGAGCAGTACTTC. Translation: CASSDRGRLDEQYF.

This clonotype came up many times. The V gene is TRBV29-1, the J gene TRBJ2-5, with 8 bases lining up with TRBD1. J was trimmed by 3 bases and V by 6 bases; bases with no gene match: 15. Germline CDR1 SQVTM, CDR2 ANQGSEA. The CDR3 covers 16 residues. Here the CDR3 DNA reads TGCAGCGTACGTGACGACAGGGGACGATGGAAAGAGACCCAGTACTTC. This codes for CSVRDDRGRWKETQYF.

This clonotype was picked up a small number of times. This sequence joins TRBV28 and TRBJ2-7; perhaps TRBD1 as D (7 bases). The CDR3 has 16 residues. The germline V gene has CDR1 MDHEN and CDR2 SYDVKM. V was pared by 3 bases and J by 5 bases, with 20 bases between. The CDR3 DNA follows: TGTGCCAGCAGTTTCTCGCCCCTTGGAGGGGGCAACGAGCAGTACTTC. Translating it yields CASSFSPLGGGNEQYF.

This sequence joins TRBV4-1 and TRBJ2-1; tentative D call: TRBD1 (6 bases). This CDR3 contains 16 residues. Per germline, CDR1 MGHRA and CDR2 YSYEKL. The V end lost 0 bases, the J end lost 2 bases, and 11 bases lay between the germline ends. The DNA for the CDR3 is TGCGCCAGCAGCCAAGATGCAGGACAGCCCTACAATGAGCAGTTCTTC. Translated: CASSQDAGQPYNEQFF.

The rearrangement links TRBV29-1 to TRBJ1-1, with D perhaps matching TRBD1 (6 bases). The CDR3 length is 14 residues. CDR1 is SQVTM and CDR2 is ANQGSEA in the germline V gene. Trimming left V 3 bases short and J 6 bases short, with 17 bases between. The CDR3 coding sequence is TGCAGCGTTGATACAGGGAAAAAACGGGCTGAAGCTTTCTTT. It codes for CSVDTGKKRAEAFF.

Points on this clonotype: Given a much more abundant clone one base away, this may be a read error. This chain connects TRBV12-3 or TRBV12-4 to TRBJ2-1; the match to TRBD2 covers 8 bases. CDR3 length: 12 amino acids. The CDR3 loop is CVSSLSGGEQFF. CDR3 sequence (DNA): TGTGTCAGCAGTCTCAGCGGGGGCGAGCAGTTCTTC.

V and J are TRBV20-1 and TRBJ1-5; D is unclear. The CDR3 length is 15 residues. Germline CDR1 reads DFQATT; CDR2 reads SNEGSKA (reference sequence). V shed 4 bases and J shed 0 bases, with 13 bases lying between them. CDR3 in amino acids: CSATAVDYSNQPQHF. The CDR3 DNA is TGCAGTGCTACCGCCGTTGATTATAGCAATCAGCCCCAGCATTTT.

This clonotype was seen a single time. This chain joins TRBV2 and TRBJ2-4; 9 nucleotides agree with TRBD1. The end of the DNA aligns better with TRBJ2-5, so the J call may be wrong. Germline V gene sequence: CDR1 SNHLY, CDR2 FYNNEI. CDR3 length: 12 residues. The CDR3 spells CALAGTGQTQYF. The CDR3 DNA follows: TGTGCCTTGGCCGGGACAGGGCAGACCCAGTACTTC.

The J gene is TRBJ2-5, the V gene TRBV15, with 8 bases lining up with TRBD2. The CDR3 runs 15 residues. Losses at the gene ends were 3 bases for V and 11 bases for J; bases not matched to a gene: 14. CDR1 is LNHNV, CDR2 YYDKDF, per germline (reference sequence). In nucleotides, the CDR3 is TGTGCCACCAGCAGTGGACGAGCGGGAGAGGATGAGCAGTACTTC. It translates to CATSSGRAGEDEQYF. Combining the CDR3 with reference TRBV15 and TRBJ2-5 gives the whole variable domain DAMVIQNPRYQVTQFGKPVTLSCSQTLNHNVMYWYQQKSSQAPKLLFHYYDKDFNNEADTPDNFQSRRPNTSFCFLDIRSPGLGDTAMYLCATSSGRAGEDEQYFGPGTRLLVL.

The gene calls are TRBV6-6 and TRBJ2-3; D tentatively reads TRBD1 or TRBD2 (5 bases each). This CDR3 has 15 amino acids. Trimming removed 6 bases at V and 0 bases at J, with 13 bases between. CDR1 and CDR2 from the germline V gene are MNHNY and SVGAGI (reference sequence). DNA for the CDR3: TGTGCCAGCAGGGACCCGGGACGTAGCACAGATACGCAGTATTTT. Residues: CASRDPGRSTDTQYF.

V is TRBV7-9 and J is TRBJ2-2; the D call may be TRBD1 or TRBD2 (5 bases each). CDR1 is SEHNR and CDR2 is FQNEAQ in the germline V gene (reference sequence). The CDR3 runs to 18 residues. Trimming cost V 8 bases and J 3 bases, with 25 bases left between them. This CDR3 reads CASLPTMGPRTYTGELFF. In DNA, the CDR3 is TGTGCCAGCCTCCCAACCATGGGACCGAGAACATACACCGGGGAGCTGTTTTTT.

The table lists this clonotype with a few counts. The CDR3 DNA is TGTGCCATCAGTGAGCCCGGCGGATGGGATACGCAGTATTTT. Its translation is CAISEPGGWDTQYF. The chain employs TRBV10-3 and TRBJ2-3; no clear D gene. Looked up from germline, CDR1 is ENHRY and CDR2 is SYGVKD. V lost 2 bases to trimming and J lost 6 bases, with 12 bases between them. The length of the CDR3 is 14 residues.

This chain joins TRBV27 and TRBJ2-5; no definite D call. This CDR3 is 16 amino acids long. The V gene's germline CDR1 is MNHEY and CDR2 SMNVEV (reference sequence). With 5 bases removed from V and 1 base from J, the gap between germline ends came to 17 bases. The CDR3 nucleotides read TGTGCCAGCAGTCCCCGACTCCCCGTGAGCCAAGAGACCCAGTACTTC. The encoded protein is CASSPRLPVSQETQYF.

This CDR3 is CATALRRSNYGYTF. The DNA for the CDR3 is TGTGCCACGGCCCTTCGACGGAGCAACTATGGCTACACCTTC. The chain recombines TRBV15 with TRBJ1-2; unclear D gene. This CDR3 is 14 amino acids long. Germline V gene lookup returns CDR1 LNHNV and CDR2 YYDKDF (reference sequence). Between the trimmed V and J ends, which lost 9 bases and 2 bases, there was a span of 16 bases. The complete variable domain, with remaining parts taken from reference TRBV15 and TRBJ1-2, reads DAMVIQNPRYQVTQFGKPVTLSCSQTLNHNVMYWYQQKSSQAPKLLFHYYDKDFNNEADTPDNFQSRRPNTSFCFLDIRSPGLGDTAMYLCATALRRSNYGYTFGSGTRLTVV.

The chain links TRBV9 to TRBJ2-7; 8 positions match TRBD2. Germline CDR1 reads SGDLS; CDR2 reads YYNGEE. This CDR3 has 15 residues. Trimming removed 3 bases from V and 4 bases from J; junction bases left unmatched: 9. CDR3 loop: CASSAGSGRAYEQYF. In DNA form, the CDR3 reads TGTGCCAGCAGCGCCGGCAGCGGGAGAGCATACGAGCAGTACTTC.

This chain links TRBV5-1 with TRBJ2-5; perhaps TRBD1 as D (8 bases). The DNA matches TRBJ2-7 better at its end, which makes the J call doubtful. Germline assignment: CDR1 SGHRS and CDR2 YFSETQ. The CDR3 extends over 14 amino acids. This CDR3 reads CASSSTGEGLEQYF. The DNA for the CDR3 is TGCGCCAGCAGCTCGACAGGGGAGGGCCTCGAGCAGTACTTC.

This rearrangement joins TRBV6-2 or TRBV6-3 to TRBJ2-1; 7 nucleotides line up with TRBD2. CDR3 size: 17 residues. The V and J ends lost 2 bases and 1 base, in that order; junction bases with no gene match: 8. Germline CDR1 and CDR2: MNHEY and SVGEGT. CDR3 sequence: CASSYGGWGGSYNEQFF. DNA for the CDR3: TGTGCCAGCAGTTACGGCGGGTGGGGGGGGTCCTACAATGAGCAGTTCTTC.